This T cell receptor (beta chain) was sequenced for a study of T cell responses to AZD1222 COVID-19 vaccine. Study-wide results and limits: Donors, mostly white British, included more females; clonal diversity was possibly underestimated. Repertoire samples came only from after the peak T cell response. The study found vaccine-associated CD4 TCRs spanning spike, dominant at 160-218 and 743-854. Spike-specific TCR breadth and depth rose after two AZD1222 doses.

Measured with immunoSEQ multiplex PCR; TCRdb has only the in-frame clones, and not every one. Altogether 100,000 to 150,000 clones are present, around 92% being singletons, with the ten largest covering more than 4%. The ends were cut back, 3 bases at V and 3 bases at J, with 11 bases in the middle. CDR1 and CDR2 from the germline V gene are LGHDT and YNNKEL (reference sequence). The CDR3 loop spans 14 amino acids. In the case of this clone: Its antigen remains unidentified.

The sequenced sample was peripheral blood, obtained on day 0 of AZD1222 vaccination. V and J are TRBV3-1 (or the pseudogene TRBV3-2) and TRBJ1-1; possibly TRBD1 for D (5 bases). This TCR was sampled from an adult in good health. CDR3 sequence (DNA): TGTGCCAGCAGCCATCGTGGGGGGGACACTGAAGCTTTCTTT. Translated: CASSHRGGDTEAFF.